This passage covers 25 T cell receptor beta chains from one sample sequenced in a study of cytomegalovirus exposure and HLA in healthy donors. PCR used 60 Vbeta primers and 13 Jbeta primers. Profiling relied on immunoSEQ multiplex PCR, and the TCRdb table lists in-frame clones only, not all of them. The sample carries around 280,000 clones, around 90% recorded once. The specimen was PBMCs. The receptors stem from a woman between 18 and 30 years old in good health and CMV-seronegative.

The CDR3 sequence: CSVEHDGLNTEAFF. Here the CDR3 DNA reads TGCAGCGTTGAACATGACGGACTTAACACTGAAGCTTTCTTT. The chain combines TRBV29-1 with TRBJ1-1; D not certain. The CDR3 sequence is 14 residues long. Germline assignment: CDR1 SQVTM and CDR2 ANQGSEA. V gave up 2 bases and J gave up 2 bases, with 12 bases separating them.

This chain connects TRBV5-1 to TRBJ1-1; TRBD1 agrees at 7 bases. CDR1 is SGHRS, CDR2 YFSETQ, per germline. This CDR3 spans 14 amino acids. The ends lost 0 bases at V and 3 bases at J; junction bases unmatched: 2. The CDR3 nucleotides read TGCGCCAGCAGCTTGGGACAGGGCTACACTGAAGCTTTCTTT. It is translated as CASSLGQGYTEAFF. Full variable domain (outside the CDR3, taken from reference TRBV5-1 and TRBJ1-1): KAGVTQTPRYLIKTRGQQVTLSCSPISGHRSVSWYQQTPGQGLQFLFEYFSETQRNKGNFPGRFSGRQFSNSRSEMNVSTLELGDSALYLCASSLGQGYTEAFFGQGTRLTVV.

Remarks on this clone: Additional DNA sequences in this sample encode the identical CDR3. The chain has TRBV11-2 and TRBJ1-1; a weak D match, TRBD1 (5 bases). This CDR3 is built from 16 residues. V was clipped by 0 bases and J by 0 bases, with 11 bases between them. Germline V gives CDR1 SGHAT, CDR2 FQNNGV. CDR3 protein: CASSLEVAGLNTEAFF. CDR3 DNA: TGTGCCAGCAGCTTAGAGGTGGCAGGGCTGAACACTGAAGCTTTCTTT. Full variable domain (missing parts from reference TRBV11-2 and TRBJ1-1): EAGVAQSPRYKIIEKRQSVAFWCNPISGHATLYWYQQILGQGPKLLIQFQNNGVVDDSQLPKDRFSAERLKGVDSTLKIQPAKLEDSAVYLCASSLEVAGLNTEAFFGQGTRLTVV.

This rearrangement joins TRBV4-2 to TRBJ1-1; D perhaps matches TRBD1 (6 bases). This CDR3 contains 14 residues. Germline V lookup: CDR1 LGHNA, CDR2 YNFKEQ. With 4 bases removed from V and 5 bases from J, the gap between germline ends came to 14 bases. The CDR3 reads CASSPETGITEAFF. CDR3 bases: TGTGCCAGCAGCCCGGAAACAGGGATTACTGAAGCTTTCTTT.

The CDR3 nucleotides are TGTGCCATCAGCTGGACTAGCGGGGTAAGCTCCTACAATGAGCAGTTCTTC. It is translated as CAISWTSGVSSYNEQFF. The chain recombines TRBV10-3 with TRBJ2-1; 12 bases agree with TRBD2. In germline, CDR1 is ENHRY, CDR2 SYGVKD. The CDR3 has 17 amino acids. V lost 6 bases, J lost 0 bases, and 6 bases stayed unmatched.

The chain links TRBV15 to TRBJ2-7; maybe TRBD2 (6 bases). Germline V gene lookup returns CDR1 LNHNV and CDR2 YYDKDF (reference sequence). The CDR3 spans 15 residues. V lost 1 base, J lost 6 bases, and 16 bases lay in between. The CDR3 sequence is CATSRVAISGVEQYF. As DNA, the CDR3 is TGTGCCACCAGCAGAGTGGCCATTTCGGGGGTCGAGCAGTACTTC.

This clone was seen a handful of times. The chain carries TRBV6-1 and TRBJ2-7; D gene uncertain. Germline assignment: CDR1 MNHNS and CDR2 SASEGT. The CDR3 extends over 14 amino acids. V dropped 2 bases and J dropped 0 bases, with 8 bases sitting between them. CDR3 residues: CASSEWAGSYEQYF. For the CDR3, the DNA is TGTGCCAGCAGTGAATGGGCAGGCTCCTACGAGCAGTACTTC.

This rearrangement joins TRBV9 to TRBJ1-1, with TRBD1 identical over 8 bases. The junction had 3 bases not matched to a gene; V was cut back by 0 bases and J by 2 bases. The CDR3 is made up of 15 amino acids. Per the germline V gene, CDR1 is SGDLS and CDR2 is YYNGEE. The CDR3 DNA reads TGTGCCAGCAGCGTAGGGGCAGGGGGCAACACTGAAGCTTTCTTT. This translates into CASSVGAGGNTEAFF.

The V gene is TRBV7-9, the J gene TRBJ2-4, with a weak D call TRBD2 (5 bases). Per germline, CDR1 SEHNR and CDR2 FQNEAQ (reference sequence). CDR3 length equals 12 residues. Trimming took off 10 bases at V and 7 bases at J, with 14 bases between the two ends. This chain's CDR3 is CATEEAGNIQYF. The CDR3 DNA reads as TGTGCCACTGAGGAGGCCGGCAACATTCAGTACTTC.

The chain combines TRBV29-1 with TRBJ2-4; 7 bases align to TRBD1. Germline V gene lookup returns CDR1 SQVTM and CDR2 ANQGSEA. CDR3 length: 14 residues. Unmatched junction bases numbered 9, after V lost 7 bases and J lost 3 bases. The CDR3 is CSANRGRGKNIQYF. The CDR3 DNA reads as TGCAGCGCGAACAGGGGCCGGGGCAAAAACATTCAGTACTTC.

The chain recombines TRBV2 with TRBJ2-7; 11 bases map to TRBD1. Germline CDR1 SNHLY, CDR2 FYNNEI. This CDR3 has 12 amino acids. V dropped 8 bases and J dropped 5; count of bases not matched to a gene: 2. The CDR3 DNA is TGTGCCAGCGGACAGGGGGCTAACGAGCAGTACTTC. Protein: CASGQGANEQYF.

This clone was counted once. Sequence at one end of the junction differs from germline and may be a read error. The CDR3 is CSSSYIPYEQYF. The CDR3, as DNA: TGTTCCAGCAGCTATATCCCCTACGAGCAGTACTTC. The rearrangement joins TRBV7-9 to TRBJ2-7; D is ambiguous. The germline gives CDR1 SEHNR, CDR2 FQNEAQ (reference sequence). The CDR3 length is 12 residues.

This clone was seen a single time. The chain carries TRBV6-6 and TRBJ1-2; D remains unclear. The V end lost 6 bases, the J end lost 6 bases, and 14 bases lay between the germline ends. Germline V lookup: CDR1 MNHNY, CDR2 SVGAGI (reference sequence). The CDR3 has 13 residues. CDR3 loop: CASSAIRSNGYTF. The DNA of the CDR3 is TGTGCCAGCAGCGCCATCCGGTCGAATGGCTACACCTTC.

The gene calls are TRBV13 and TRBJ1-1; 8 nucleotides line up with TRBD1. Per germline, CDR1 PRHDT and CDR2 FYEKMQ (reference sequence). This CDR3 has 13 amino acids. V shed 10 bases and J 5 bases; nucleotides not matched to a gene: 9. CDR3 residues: CATTRGHGTEAFF. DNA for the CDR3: TGTGCCACAACCAGGGGGCATGGGACTGAAGCTTTCTTT. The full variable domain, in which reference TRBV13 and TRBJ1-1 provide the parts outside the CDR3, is AAGVIQSPRHLIKEKRETATLKCYPIPRHDTVYWYQQGPGQDPQFLISFYEKMQSDKGSIPDRFSAQQFSDYHSELNMSSLELGDSALYFCATTRGHGTEAFFGQGTRLTVV.

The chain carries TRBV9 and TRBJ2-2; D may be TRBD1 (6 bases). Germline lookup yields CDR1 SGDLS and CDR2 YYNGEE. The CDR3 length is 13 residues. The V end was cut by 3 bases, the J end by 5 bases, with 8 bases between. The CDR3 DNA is TGTGCCAGCAGCGACAGGGTTACCGGGGAGCTGTTTTTT. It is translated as CASSDRVTGELFF.

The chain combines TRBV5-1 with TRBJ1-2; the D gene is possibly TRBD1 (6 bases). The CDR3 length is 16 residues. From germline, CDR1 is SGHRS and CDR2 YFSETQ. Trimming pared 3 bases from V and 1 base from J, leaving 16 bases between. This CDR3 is CASSWGQSIINYGYTF. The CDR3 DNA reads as TGCGCCAGCAGCTGGGGGCAGAGTATAATTAACTATGGCTACACCTTC.

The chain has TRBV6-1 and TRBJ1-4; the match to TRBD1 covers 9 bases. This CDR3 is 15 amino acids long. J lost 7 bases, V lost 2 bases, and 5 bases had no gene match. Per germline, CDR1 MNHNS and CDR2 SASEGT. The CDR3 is CASSEMDRGGEKLFF. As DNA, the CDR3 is TGTGCCAGCAGTGAAATGGACAGGGGTGGTGAAAAACTGTTTTTT.

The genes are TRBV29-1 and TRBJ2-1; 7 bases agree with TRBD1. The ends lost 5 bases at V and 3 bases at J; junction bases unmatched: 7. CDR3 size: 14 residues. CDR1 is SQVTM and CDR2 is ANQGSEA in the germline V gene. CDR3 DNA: TGCAGCGTTACCCCAGGGGGATACTACAATGAGCAGTTCTTC. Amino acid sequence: CSVTPGGYYNEQFF.

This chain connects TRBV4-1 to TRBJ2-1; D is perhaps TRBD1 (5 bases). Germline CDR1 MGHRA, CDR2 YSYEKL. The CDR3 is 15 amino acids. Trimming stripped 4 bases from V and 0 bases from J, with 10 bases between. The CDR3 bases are TGCGCCAGCAGCCTCCGACAGAGCTCCTACAATGAGCAGTTCTTC. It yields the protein CASSLRQSSYNEQFF.

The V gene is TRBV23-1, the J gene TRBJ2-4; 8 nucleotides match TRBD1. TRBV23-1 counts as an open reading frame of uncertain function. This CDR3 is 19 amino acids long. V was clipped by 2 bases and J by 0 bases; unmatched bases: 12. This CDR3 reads CASSQTKGQVPLAKNIQYF. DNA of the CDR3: TGCGCCAGCAGTCAAACGAAGGGACAGGTTCCTCTAGCCAAAAACATTCAGTACTTC.

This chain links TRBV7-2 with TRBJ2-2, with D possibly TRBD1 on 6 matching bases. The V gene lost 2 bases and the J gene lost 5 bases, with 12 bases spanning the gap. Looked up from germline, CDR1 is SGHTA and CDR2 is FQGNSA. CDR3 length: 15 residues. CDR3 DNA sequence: TGTGCCAGCAGCTTACTTACAGGGTTGACCGGGGAGCTGTTTTTT. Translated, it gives CASSLLTGLTGELFF.

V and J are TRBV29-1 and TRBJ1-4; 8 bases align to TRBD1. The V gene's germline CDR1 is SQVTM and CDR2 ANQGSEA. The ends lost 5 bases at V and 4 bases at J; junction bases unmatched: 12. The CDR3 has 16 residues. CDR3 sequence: CSVRGAGTGGNEKLFF. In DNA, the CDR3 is TGCAGCGTTAGGGGGGCTGGCACAGGGGGTAATGAAAAACTGTTTTTT.

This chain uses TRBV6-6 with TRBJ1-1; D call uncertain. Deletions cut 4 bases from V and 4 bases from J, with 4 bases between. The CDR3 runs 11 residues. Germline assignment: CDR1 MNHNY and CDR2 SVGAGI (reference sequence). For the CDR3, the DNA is TGTGCCAGCAGTTCGAGCACTGAAGCTTTCTTT. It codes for CASSSSTEAFF.

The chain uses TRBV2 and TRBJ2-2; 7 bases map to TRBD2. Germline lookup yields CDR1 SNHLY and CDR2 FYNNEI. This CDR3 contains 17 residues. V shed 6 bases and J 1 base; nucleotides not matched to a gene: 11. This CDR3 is CASSGALGLRNTGELFF. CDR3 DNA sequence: TGTGCCAGCAGCGGCGCCCTGGGACTAAGGAACACCGGGGAGCTGTTTTTT.

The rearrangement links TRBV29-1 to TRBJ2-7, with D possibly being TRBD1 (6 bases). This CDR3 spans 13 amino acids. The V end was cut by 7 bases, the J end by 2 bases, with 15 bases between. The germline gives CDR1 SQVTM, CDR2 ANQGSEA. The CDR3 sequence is CSARGEAPYEQYF. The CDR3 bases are TGCAGCGCCAGGGGAGAAGCCCCCTACGAGCAGTACTTC.